By share, the clone carrying this T cell receptor beta chain ranks as medium-sized. Its antigen remains unknown. Sequencing was performed with immunoSEQ multiplex PCR; in TCRdb, only in-frame clones are kept and a portion is missing. The table records 7,000 to 8,500 clones, more than 70% of them present only once. The data were obtained in a study of T cell clonotyping in hematopoietic cell transplantation. Study outcomes and limitations: At the given depth, recipient repertoires were over 95% de novo clonotypes. Graft donor and pretransplant recipient Inverse Simpson Index values predicted broader posttransplant TCR diversity.

CDR1 is LNHDA and CDR2 is SQIVND in the germline V gene (reference sequence). The CDR3 is 17 residues long. Trimming removed 4 bases at V and 7 bases at J, with 23 bases between. Recipient blood drawn about 28 days pretransplant and days 30, 100, 180 after. The chain couples TRBV19 to TRBJ2-1; a weak D match, TRBD2 (5 bases). Here the sequenced sample was PBMCs, taken 100 days after allogeneic stem cell transplant. This receptor was identified in a male patient aged 18-30 years who had an allogeneic stem cell transplant from a related donor, so the T cells may come from the graft donor. Some clones in this sample may be carry-over from other donors' samples. CDR3 amino acids: CASSTSWAQVRDNEQFF. In DNA, the CDR3 is TGTGCCAGTAGTACCTCCTGGGCTCAGGTGAGGGATAATGAGCAGTTCTTC.